The following is a T cell receptor (beta chain) sequence with its context. The V end was cut by 7 bases, the J end by 5 bases, with 13 bases between. This CDR3 has 13 residues. Germline V gene lookup returns CDR1 SGDLS and CDR2 YYNGEE. The sample belongs to a study of blood T cell repertoires in COVID-19. Background on the study: T cells, B-cell-depleted T cells, or PBMCs provided the cDNA or gDNA that served as material.

The table came from immunoSEQ multiplex PCR; TCRdb's copy has only in-frame clones and leaves some out. Here the sample spans about 250,000 clones, around nine tenths being singletons. Sequences were obtained from PBMCs or T cells enriched from blood (not recorded which). The source is a woman younger than 35 who had recovered from COVID-19. This chain links TRBV9 with TRBJ2-1; tentatively, D is TRBD2 (5 bases). CDR3 sequence (DNA): TGTGCCAGCGGCGCGGGTCGAAACAATGAGCAGTTCTTC. Translating gives CASGAGRNNEQFF.